Presented here are 15 T cell receptor beta chains from one specimen sequenced in a study of blood T cell repertoires in COVID-19. The protocol was immunoSEQ multiplex PCR, while the TCRdb copy is restricted to in-frame clones and leaves out a portion. The data show 60,000 or so clones, with approximately 83% seen just once and roughly 10% held by the top ten. Sequenced input: peripheral blood. These TCRs come from a man in his thirties or forties with COVID-19, enrolled during active disease.

The chain is built from TRBV14 and TRBJ1-3, with D perhaps matching TRBD1 (5 bases). The CDR3 covers 14 residues. With 5 bases removed from V and 9 bases from J, the gap between germline ends came to 17 bases. Germline CDR1 reads SGHDN; CDR2 reads FVKESK. CDR3 in amino acids: CASSFTGGRSTIYF. The CDR3 nucleotides read TGTGCCAGCAGCTTCACGGGGGGGAGAAGCACCATATATTTT.

The rearrangement joins TRBV12-5 to TRBJ2-3, with TRBD2 matching over 14 bases. This CDR3 has 16 residues. With V trimmed by 5 bases and J by 6 bases, 7 bases remained unmatched. Germline CDR1 and CDR2: LGHNT and FRNRAP. CDR3 DNA sequence: TGTGCTAGTGGTCCGGGACTAGCGGGAGCCGAGGATACGCAGTATTTT. Encoded protein: CASGPGLAGAEDTQYF.

The V call is TRBV6-4, the J call TRBJ2-3; D remains ambiguous. Germline CDR1 reads MRHNA; CDR2 reads SNTAGT. There are 13 residues in the CDR3. V was pared by 0 bases and J by 9 bases, with 10 bases between. In DNA, the CDR3 is TGTGCCAGCAGTGACTCGGGCGAGAACACGCAGTATTTT. The encoded protein is CASSDSGENTQYF.

The chain joins TRBV7-2 to TRBJ1-1; D is uncertain. Germline V gives CDR1 SGHTA, CDR2 FQGNSA. V lost 5 bases and J 4 bases, leaving 5 bases between the germline ends. The CDR3 contains 11 residues. The CDR3 is CASSPGTEAFF. CDR3 in DNA: TGTGCCAGCAGCCCCGGCACTGAAGCTTTCTTT.

The chain recombines TRBV6-5 with TRBJ1-3; possible D gene TRBD1, 5 bases. This CDR3 comprises 15 residues. The V gene's germline CDR1 is MNHEY and CDR2 SVGAGI. Trimming shortened V by 6 bases and J by 2 bases, and 14 bases separated the two germline ends. CDR3 in DNA: TGTGCCAGCAGCCCGGTAACAGGTGCTGGAAACACCATATATTTT. Its protein product is CASSPVTGAGNTIYF.

This clone ranks as medium-sized. The V and J genes are TRBV19 and TRBJ2-1; TRBD2 matches 13 bases. The CDR3 sequence is 13 residues long. Unmatched junction bases numbered 5, after V lost 5 bases and J lost 13 bases. Germline V CDR1 and CDR2: LNHDA, SQIVND (reference sequence). The CDR3 sequence is CASSAGTSGTQFF. Written as DNA, the CDR3 is TGTGCCAGTAGTGCTGGGACTAGCGGGACTCAGTTCTTC.

The gene calls are TRBV24-1 and TRBJ2-1; D remains unclear. Between the trimmed V and J ends, which lost 0 bases and 7 bases, there was a span of 12 bases. The CDR3 sequence is 15 residues long. Germline V gene data show CDR1 as KGHDR and CDR2 as SFDVKD. The CDR3 reads CATSDLRSPGNEQFF. In DNA, the CDR3 is TGTGCCACCAGTGATTTGAGGAGCCCCGGGAATGAGCAGTTCTTC.

This clone was detected only once. The V and J genes are TRBV4-1 and TRBJ2-3; D may be TRBD2 (5 bases). V lost 1 base and J lost 6, with 11 bases in between. The CDR3 spans 14 residues. In germline, CDR1 is MGHRA, CDR2 YSYEKL. The CDR3 protein is CASSQATGTDTQYF. In DNA, the CDR3 is TGCGCCAGCAGCCAAGCAACGGGAACCGATACGCAGTATTTT.

The rearrangement uses TRBV29-1 and TRBJ1-1; 7 bases match TRBD1. The CDR3 length is 11 residues. The germline CDR1 and CDR2 sequences are SQVTM and ANQGSEA. V was pared by 6 bases and J by 10 bases, with 8 bases of the junction left unmatched. CDR3 in DNA: TGCAGCGTCCCACAGGGGCAAGGAGCTTTCTTT. Its protein is CSVPQGQGAFF.

The chain has TRBV9 and TRBJ2-5; D unclear. The CDR3 covers 14 residues. Germline loops: CDR1 SGDLS, CDR2 YYNGEE. Trimming stripped 5 bases from V and 1 base from J, with 12 bases between. The CDR3 nucleotides are TGTGCCAGCAGTGACGACTGGATCCAAGAGACCCAGTACTTC. Its translation: CASSDDWIQETQYF.

The rearrangement joins TRBV5-1 to TRBJ2-2; D call uncertain. Germline V gene lookup returns CDR1 SGHRS and CDR2 YFSETQ. The CDR3 is made up of 13 amino acids. Trimming pared 0 bases from V and 3 bases from J, leaving 3 bases between. The CDR3: CASSLGDTGELFF. As DNA, the CDR3 is TGCGCCAGCAGCTTGGGCGACACCGGGGAGCTGTTTTTT.

The chain combines TRBV6-6 with TRBJ2-7; TRBD2 matches 8 bases. The CDR3 sequence is 12 residues long. After removal of 11 bases from V and 2 bases from J, the junction contained 5 bases not matched to a gene. Germline V CDR1 and CDR2: MNHNY, SVGAGI (reference sequence). In DNA form, the CDR3 reads TGTGCCGCGCGGGAGGCGACCTACGAGCAGTACTTC. This sequence encodes CAAREATYEQYF.

This clone is termed large. The CDR3, as DNA: TGTGCCAGTAGTATAGATGGAGCGGCCGGGGAGCTGTTTTTT. Translated: CASSIDGAAGELFF. The V gene is TRBV19, the J gene TRBJ2-2; possible D gene TRBD2, 5 bases. Germline V gives CDR1 LNHDA, CDR2 SQIVND (reference sequence). The CDR3 loop spans 14 amino acids. V lost 0 bases, J lost 6 bases, and 8 bases lay in between.

The chain is built from TRBV6-6 and TRBJ1-1; unclear D gene. Germline lookup yields CDR1 MNHNY and CDR2 SVGAGI (reference sequence). This CDR3 region has 11 residues. Trimming cost V 7 bases and J 5 bases, with 8 bases left between them. DNA of the CDR3: TGTGCCAGCATAGGAGGGACTGAAGCTTTCTTT. It specifies CASIGGTEAFF.

The chain is built from TRBV6-5 and TRBJ2-5, with D possibly matching TRBD2 (5 bases). The germline V and J ends were trimmed by 3 bases and 5 bases, with 10 bases remaining between them. CDR3 length equals 13 residues. Germline CDR1 is MNHEY and CDR2 is SVGAGI. Here the CDR3 DNA reads TGTGCCAGCAGTTATTGGCGAGGGGAGACCCAGTACTTC. It codes for CASSYWRGETQYF.